This TCR beta chain originates from a study of early T cells in non-severe SARS-CoV-2 infection. As for the study in general: RNA in bulk from unsorted whole blood was sequenced, and chains were unpaired.

Findings and limits, study-wide: Private and CD4 specificities were missed by VDJdb matching, skewed to anti-spike CD8.

cDNA molecules, individually, were tagged with unique molecular identifiers. TCRdb reanalysed the 5' RACE reads using MiXCR and keeps one entry per CDR3 protein. This sample has 25,000 to 35,000 distinct CDR3 sequences, with around 4% found just once. In this sample, this clonotype turned up many times. The target antigen is unknown. The CDR3 is 15 amino acids. CDR1 is PRHDT, CDR2 FYEKMQ, per germline (reference sequence). V was clipped by 0 bases and J by 9 bases, with 12 bases between them. The V gene is TRBV13, the J gene TRBJ1-6, with D perhaps TRBD1 (6 bases). The sample was whole blood. The TCR originated in an adult who was a healthcare worker with PCR-confirmed SARS-CoV-2 infection or an uninfected control (not recorded which). CDR3 DNA: TGTGCCAGCAGCTTAGGACAGGACAGCGTTTCACCCCTCCACTTT. As protein: CASSLGQDSVSPLHF.